This T cell receptor (beta chain) stems from a study of blood T cell repertoires in COVID-19. Sequencing used immunoSEQ multiplex PCR; TCRdb keeps in-frame clones, though not all of them. The sample consists of around 80,000 clones, over 75% of them appearing once. The CDR3 totals 13 residues. The V segment lost 5 bases and the J segment 5 bases; nucleotides outside the gene matches: 4. The chain links TRBV12-3 or TRBV12-4 to TRBJ1-1, with TRBD1 identical over 8 bases. Source material: peripheral blood. This TCR was sampled from a human donor in a cohort sampled during active COVID-19. The CDR3 loop reads CASSVQGGTEAFF. CDR3 bases: TGTGCCAGCAGTGTACAGGGGGGTACTGAAGCTTTCTTT.